This entry is about one T cell receptor (beta chain). Its antigen is as yet unknown. After removal of 10 bases from V and 5 bases from J, the junction contained 4 bases not matched to a gene. CDR1 and CDR2 from the germline V gene are SNHLY and FYNNEI. The CDR3 totals 13 residues. Sequencing used immunoSEQ multiplex PCR; TCRdb keeps in-frame clones, though not all of them. The sample shows some 2,500,000 clones, 90% to 95% of them seen only once. This specimen comes from a study of shared clonotypes between healthy human individuals. The wider study: Each donor's CD8 memory used one plate, CD8 naive two, each CD4 subset three.

Naive CD4+ cells were CD45RA-selected; the remaining cells were memory. Study-wide results and caveats: Non-shared clonotypes had lower generation probabilities than those shared by all four donors. Sample collection involved blood only; tissue repertoires are likely different.

Sequencing was carried out using naive CD4+ T cells from PBMCs. Subset here: CD45RA+ positively selected. This receptor was taken from a man younger than 35 in good health. Some clones in this sample may be carry-over from other donors' samples. The rearrangement links TRBV2 to TRBJ2-1, with TRBD2 identical over 11 bases. CDR3 in DNA: TGTGCCACCGGGACTAGCGGCCACAATGAGCAGTTCTTC. It encodes CATGTSGHNEQFF.